This T cell receptor (beta chain) was identified in a study of CD8+ T cells in alopecia areata. Findings of the study overall: Mice gave a clearer picture of TCR sharing than patients did, possibly for HLA-related reasons. While patients received tofacitinib, many expanded lesional clones remained present in scalp and blood.

After isolation, RNA underwent reverse transcription to generate cDNA as the sequencing template. Measured with immunoSEQ multiplex PCR; TCRdb has only the in-frame clones, and not every one. The table records approximately 180,000 clones, roughly 58% of them present only once. Treatment here: oral pan-JAK inhibitor, 5-10 mg twice daily. This clone was counted ten times or more. What it binds is not known. V was clipped by 4 bases and J by 6 bases, with 14 bases between them. Germline CDR1 MRHNA, CDR2 SNTAGT. The CDR3 length is 14 residues. J is TRBJ2-3 and V is TRBV6-4, with D possibly called TRBD1 or TRBD2 (5 bases each). The source was CD4+ T cells sorted from blood, collected at roughly week 55, from a patient treated with tofacitinib. The sequence was collected from a human donor with alopecia areata. The DNA of the CDR3 is TGTGCCAGCAGTGGAGGGACCGGCAGGGATACGCAGTATTTT. Its translation is CASSGGTGRDTQYF.